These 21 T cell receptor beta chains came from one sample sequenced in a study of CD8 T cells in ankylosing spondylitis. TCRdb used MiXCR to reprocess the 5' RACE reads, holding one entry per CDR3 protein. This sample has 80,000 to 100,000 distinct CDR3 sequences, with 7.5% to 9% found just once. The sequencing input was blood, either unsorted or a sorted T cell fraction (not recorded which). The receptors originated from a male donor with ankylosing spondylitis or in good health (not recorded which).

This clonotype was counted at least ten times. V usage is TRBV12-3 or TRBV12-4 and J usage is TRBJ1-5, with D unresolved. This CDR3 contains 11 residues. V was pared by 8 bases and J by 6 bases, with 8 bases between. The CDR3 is CASGFGQPQHF. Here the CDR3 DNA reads TGTGCCAGCGGCTTTGGTCAGCCCCAGCATTTT.

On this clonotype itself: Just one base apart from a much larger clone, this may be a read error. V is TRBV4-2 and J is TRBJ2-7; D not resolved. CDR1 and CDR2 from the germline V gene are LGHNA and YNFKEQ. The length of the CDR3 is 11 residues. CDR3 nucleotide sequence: TGTGCCAGCAGCGGGCCCTACGAGCAGTGCTTC. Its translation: CASSGPYEQCF.

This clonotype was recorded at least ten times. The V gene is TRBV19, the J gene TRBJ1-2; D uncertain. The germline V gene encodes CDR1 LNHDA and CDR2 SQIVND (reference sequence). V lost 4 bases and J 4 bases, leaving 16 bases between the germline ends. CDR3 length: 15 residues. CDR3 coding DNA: TGTGCCAGTAGTACCCCCGGACCAGTTGGCTATGGCTACACCTTC. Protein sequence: CASSTPGPVGYGYTF.

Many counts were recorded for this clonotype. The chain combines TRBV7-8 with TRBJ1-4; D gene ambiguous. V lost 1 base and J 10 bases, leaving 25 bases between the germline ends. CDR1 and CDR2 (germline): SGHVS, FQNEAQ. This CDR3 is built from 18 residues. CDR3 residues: CASSLDRLYSGNRGKLFF. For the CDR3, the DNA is TGTGCCAGCAGCTTAGACCGTCTCTATTCCGGGAATCGGGGAAAACTGTTTTTT.

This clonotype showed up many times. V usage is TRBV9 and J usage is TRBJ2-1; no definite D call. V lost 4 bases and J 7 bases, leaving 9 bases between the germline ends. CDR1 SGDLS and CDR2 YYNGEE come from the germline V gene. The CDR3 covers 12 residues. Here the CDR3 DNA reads TGTGCCAGCAGCCCCACATGGAATGAGCAGTTCTTC. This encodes CASSPTWNEQFF. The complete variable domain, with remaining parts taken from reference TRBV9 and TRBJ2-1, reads DSGVTQTPKHLITATGQRVTLRCSPRSGDLSVYWYQQSLDQGLQFLIQYYNGEERAKGNILERFSAQQFPDLHSELNLSSLELGDSALYFCASSPTWNEQFFGPGTRLTVL.

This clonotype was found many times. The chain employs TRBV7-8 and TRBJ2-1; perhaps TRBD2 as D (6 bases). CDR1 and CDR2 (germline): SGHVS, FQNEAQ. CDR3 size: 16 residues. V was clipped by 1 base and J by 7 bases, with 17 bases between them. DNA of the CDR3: TGTGCCAGCAGCTTAGAAGCTCTAGCGTGGTCTAATGAGCAGTTCTTC. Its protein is CASSLEALAWSNEQFF.

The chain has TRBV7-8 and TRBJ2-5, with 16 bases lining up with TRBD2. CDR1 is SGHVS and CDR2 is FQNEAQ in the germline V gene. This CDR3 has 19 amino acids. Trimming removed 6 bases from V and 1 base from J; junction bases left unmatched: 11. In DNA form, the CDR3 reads TGTGCCAGCAGTACCCATCCGGGACTAGCGGGGGGGGCCCAAGAGACCCAGTACTTC. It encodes CASSTHPGLAGGAQETQYF.

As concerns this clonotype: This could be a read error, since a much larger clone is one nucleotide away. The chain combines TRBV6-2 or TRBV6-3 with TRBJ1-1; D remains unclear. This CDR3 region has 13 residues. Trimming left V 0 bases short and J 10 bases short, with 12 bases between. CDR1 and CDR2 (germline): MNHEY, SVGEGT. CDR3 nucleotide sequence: TGTGCCAGCAGTTACTCGTCCCGTCAGGTAGCTTTCTTT. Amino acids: CASSYSSRQVAFF.

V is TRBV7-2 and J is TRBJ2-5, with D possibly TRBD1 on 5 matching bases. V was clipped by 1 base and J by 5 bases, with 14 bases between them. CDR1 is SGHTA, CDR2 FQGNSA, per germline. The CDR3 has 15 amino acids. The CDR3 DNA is TGTGCCAGCAGCTTAGGGCGCAGGGAAGTGGAGACCCAGTACTTC. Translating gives CASSLGRREVETQYF.

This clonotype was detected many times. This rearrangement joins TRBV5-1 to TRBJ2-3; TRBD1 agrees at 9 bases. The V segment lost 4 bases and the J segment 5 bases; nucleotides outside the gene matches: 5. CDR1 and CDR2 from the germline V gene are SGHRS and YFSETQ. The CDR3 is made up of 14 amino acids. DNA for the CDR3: TGCGCCAGCAGCCCGGACAGGGGACAAGATACGCAGTATTTT. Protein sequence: CASSPDRGQDTQYF.

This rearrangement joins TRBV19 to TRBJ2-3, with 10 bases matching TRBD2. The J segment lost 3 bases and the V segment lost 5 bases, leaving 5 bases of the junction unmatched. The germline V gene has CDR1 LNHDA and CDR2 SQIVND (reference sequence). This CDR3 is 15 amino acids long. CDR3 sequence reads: CASSLAGGETDTQYF. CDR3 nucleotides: TGTGCCAGTAGTTTAGCGGGAGGAGAGACAGATACGCAGTATTTT.

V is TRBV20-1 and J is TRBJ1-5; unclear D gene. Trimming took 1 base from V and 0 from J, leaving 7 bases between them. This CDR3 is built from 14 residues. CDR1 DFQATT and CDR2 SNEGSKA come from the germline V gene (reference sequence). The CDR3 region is CSARAGYSNQPQHF. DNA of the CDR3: TGCAGTGCTAGAGCGGGTTATAGCAATCAGCCCCAGCATTTT.

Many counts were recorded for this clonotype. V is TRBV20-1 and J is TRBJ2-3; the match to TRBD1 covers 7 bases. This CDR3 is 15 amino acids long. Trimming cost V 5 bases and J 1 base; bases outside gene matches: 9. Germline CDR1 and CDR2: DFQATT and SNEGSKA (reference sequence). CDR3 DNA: TGCAGTGCTTCCCAGGGACAGCCTCGCACAGATACGCAGTATTTT. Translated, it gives CSASQGQPRTDTQYF.

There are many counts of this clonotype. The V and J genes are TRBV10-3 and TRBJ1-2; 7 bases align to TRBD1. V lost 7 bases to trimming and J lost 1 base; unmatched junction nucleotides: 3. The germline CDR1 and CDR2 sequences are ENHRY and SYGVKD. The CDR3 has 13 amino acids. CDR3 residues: CAITRQGNYGYTF. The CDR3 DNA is TGTGCCATCACGAGACAGGGTAACTATGGCTACACCTTC.

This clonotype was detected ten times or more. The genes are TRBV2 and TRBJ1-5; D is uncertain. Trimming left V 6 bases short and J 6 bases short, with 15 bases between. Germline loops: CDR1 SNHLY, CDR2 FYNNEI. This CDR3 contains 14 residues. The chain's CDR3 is CASRLRGSGQPQHF. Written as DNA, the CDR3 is TGTGCCAGCAGGCTAAGAGGGTCCGGTCAGCCCCAGCATTTT.

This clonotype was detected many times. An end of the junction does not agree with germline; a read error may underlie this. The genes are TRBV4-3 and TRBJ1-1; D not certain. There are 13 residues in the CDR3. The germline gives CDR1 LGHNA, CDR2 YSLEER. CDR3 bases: TGTGCCAGCAGCCAAAGAAGGAACACTGAAGCTTTCTTT. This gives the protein CASSQRRNTEAFF.

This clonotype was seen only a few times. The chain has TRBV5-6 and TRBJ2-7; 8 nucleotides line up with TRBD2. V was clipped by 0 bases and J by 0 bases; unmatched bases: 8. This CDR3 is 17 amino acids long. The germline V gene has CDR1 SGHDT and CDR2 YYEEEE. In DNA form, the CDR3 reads TGTGCCAGCAGCTTGGATCTTTGGAGCGGGAGCTCCTACGAGCAGTACTTC. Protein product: CASSLDLWSGSSYEQYF.

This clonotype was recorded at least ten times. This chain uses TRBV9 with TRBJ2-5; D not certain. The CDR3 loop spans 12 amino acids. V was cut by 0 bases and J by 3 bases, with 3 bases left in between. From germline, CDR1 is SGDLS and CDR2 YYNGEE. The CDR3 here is CASSVGEETQYF. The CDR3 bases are TGTGCCAGCAGCGTAGGAGAAGAGACCCAGTACTTC.

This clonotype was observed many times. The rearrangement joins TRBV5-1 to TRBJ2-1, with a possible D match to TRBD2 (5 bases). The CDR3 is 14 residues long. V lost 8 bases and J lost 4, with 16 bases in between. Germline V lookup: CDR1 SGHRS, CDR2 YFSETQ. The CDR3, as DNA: TGCGCCAGTCAACCGGACGGGGTTTACAATGAGCAGTTCTTC. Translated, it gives CASQPDGVYNEQFF.

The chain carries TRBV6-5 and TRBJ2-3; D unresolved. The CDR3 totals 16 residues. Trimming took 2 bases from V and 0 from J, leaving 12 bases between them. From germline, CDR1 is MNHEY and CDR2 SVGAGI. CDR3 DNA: TGTGCCAGCAGTTACCTCGACCCAACTAGCACAGATACGCAGTATTTT. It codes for CASSYLDPTSTDTQYF.

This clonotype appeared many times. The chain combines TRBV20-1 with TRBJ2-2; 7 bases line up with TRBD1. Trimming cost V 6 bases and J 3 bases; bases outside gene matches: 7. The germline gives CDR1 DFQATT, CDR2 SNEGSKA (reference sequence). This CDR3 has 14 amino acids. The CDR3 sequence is CSATGTADTGELFF. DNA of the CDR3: TGCAGTGCGACCGGGACAGCCGACACCGGGGAGCTGTTTTTT.